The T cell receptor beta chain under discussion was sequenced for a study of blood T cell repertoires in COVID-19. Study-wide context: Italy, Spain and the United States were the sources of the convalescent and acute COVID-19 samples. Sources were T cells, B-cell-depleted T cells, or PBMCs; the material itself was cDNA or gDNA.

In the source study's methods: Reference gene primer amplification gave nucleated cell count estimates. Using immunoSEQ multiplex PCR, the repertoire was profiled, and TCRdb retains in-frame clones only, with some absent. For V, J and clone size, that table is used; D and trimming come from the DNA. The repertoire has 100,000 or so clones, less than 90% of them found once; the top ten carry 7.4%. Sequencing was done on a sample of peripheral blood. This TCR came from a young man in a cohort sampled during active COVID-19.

The CDR3 nucleotides read TGTGCCAGCAGTTTAGGAGTATACTATGGCTACACCTTC. Its protein product is CASSLGVYYGYTF. The V gene is TRBV12-3 or TRBV12-4, the J gene TRBJ1-2; D remains ambiguous. The CDR3 has 13 residues. The V and J ends lost 1 base and 3 bases respectively, with 6 bases between them.